The clone carrying this T cell receptor (beta chain) was picked up many times. Its antigen is not identified. As for treatment: oral pan-JAK inhibitor, 5-10 mg twice daily. As part of sample collection, lesional scalp punch biopsies and peripheral blood were taken from alopecia areata patients. Extraction of RNA preceded its reverse transcription into cDNA, which served as the sequencing template. The repertoire was sequenced with immunoSEQ multiplex PCR; TCRdb's copy has only in-frame clones and lacks some. The sample consists of approximately 210,000 clones, about 40% of them appearing once. The data are from a study of CD8+ T cells in alopecia areata. Study details: After 6 to 18 months of tofacitinib, follow-up continued 6 months off drug. The percentage of affected scalp area served as the score of severity for treated patients. Broader study findings: Between patients, shared TCR sequences were less clear than in mice. This was possibly due in part to HLA diversity in the patient population.

CDR3 length: 14 residues. CDR1 SGHVS and CDR2 FQNEAQ come from the germline V gene. The ends lost 5 bases at V and 3 bases at J; junction bases unmatched: 4. Sequenced here: CD4+ T cells sorted from blood, sampled between weeks 36 and 40, from a patient treated with tofacitinib. This chain connects TRBV7-8 to TRBJ1-3, with 7 nucleotides matching TRBD1. This receptor was identified in a human donor with alopecia areata. The CDR3 sequence: CASSGNRGGNTIYF. The CDR3 DNA is TGTGCCAGCAGCGGGAACAGGGGTGGAAACACCATATATTTT.